These 11 T cell receptor beta chains were sequenced from one sample in a study of regulatory T cells in long-lasting Graves disease. Time point denoted: newly diagnosed GD, antithyroid drugs for less than 3 months. From PBMCs, RNA was extracted and then used to make the TCR library. Arm-PCR of CDR3 regions with iRepertoire HTBI primers generated TCR beta libraries. TCRdb analysed the multiplex PCR reads with MiXCR anew, one entry per CDR3 protein. This sample carries 530,000 or so distinct CDR3 sequences, about 14% of them seen once, and the ten largest clones take roughly 10%. This sample also appeared in a second study, on T cells in Graves' hyperthyroidism and ophthalmopathy.

The specimen was peripheral blood mononuclear cells (PBMCs), collected at new diagnosis, from a patient treated with antithyroid drugs. The receptors originated from a man aged 30 to 39 with Graves disease.

In its sample, this clonotype was seen many times. The genes are TRBV7-6 and TRBJ2-3; a weak D match, TRBD2 (5 bases). The CDR3 runs 15 residues. Trimming shortened V by 6 bases and J by 0 bases, and 13 bases separated the two germline ends. CDR1 is SGHVS and CDR2 is FNYEAQ in the germline V gene. For the CDR3, the DNA is TGTGCCAGCAGGGCCGGACTGACTAGCACAGATACGCAGTATTTT. This codes for CASRAGLTSTDTQYF.

This clonotype has at least ten counts. This chain uses TRBV6-1 with TRBJ1-4; D gene uncertain. CDR1 MNHNS and CDR2 SASEGT come from the germline V gene. This CDR3 contains 11 residues. Trimming pared 6 bases from V and 6 bases from J, leaving 5 bases between. DNA of the CDR3: TGTGCCAGCAGGCTGGATGAAAAACTGTTTTTT. Protein sequence: CASRLDEKLFF.

This clonotype was seen ten or more times. The rearrangement links TRBV9 to TRBJ2-5; D not certain. Germline V gene sequence: CDR1 SGDLS, CDR2 YYNGEE. The CDR3 has 16 amino acids. V lost 0 bases to trimming and J lost 4 bases, with 16 bases between them. CDR3 in DNA: TGTGCCAGCAGCGTAGGCCCTCTGGGGTTGGGAGAGACCCAGTACTTC. Amino acid sequence: CASSVGPLGLGETQYF.

The V and J genes are TRBV6-2 or TRBV6-3 and TRBJ2-7; possible D gene TRBD1, 5 bases. The CDR3 extends over 15 amino acids. Germline loops: CDR1 MNHEY, CDR2 SVGEGT. V was shortened by 6 bases and J by 4 bases, with 19 bases between the two germline ends. CDR3 sequence reads: CASRQRVGRAYEQYF. Written as DNA, the CDR3 is TGTGCCAGCAGACAAAGGGTCGGCAGGGCTTACGAGCAGTACTTC.

This clonotype showed up many times. An end of the junction differs from the germline gene, which may be a read error. The chain uses TRBV12-3 or TRBV12-4 and TRBJ2-4; 7 bases align to TRBD1. This CDR3 region has 12 residues. The CDR3 DNA reads as TGTGCCAGCAGTCCCCAGGACAGGTCCGCGGACTTC. This translates into CASSPQDRSADF.

This clonotype was detected ten times or more. V usage is TRBV28 and J usage is TRBJ1-2; 7 nucleotides align to TRBD1. Germline trimming cut 5 bases from V and 4 bases from J; bases unmatched to any gene: 7. CDR3 size: 14 residues. CDR1 is MDHEN, CDR2 SYDVKM, per germline. DNA for the CDR3: TGTGCCAGCAGTGGGGGACAGAGAGTCTATGGCTACACCTTC. It encodes CASSGGQRVYGYTF.

This clonotype was recorded at least ten times. The chain couples TRBV5-5 to TRBJ2-3; TRBD2 agrees at 11 bases. The V gene end was trimmed by 0 bases and the J gene end by 12 bases; junction bases not matched to a gene: 9. This CDR3 comprises 15 residues. Germline values: CDR1 SGHKS, CDR2 YYEKEE (reference sequence). The chain's CDR3 is CASSLGGTTSGIQYF. The DNA for the CDR3 is TGTGCCAGCAGCTTGGGTGGCACGACTAGCGGGATCCAGTATTTT.

This clonotype was seen only a few times. The chain is built from TRBV18 and TRBJ2-1; 8 bases match TRBD2. CDR1 and CDR2 from the germline V gene are KGHSH and LQKENI. The V and J ends lost 3 bases and 6 bases, in that order; junction bases with no gene match: 7. The CDR3 loop spans 15 amino acids. The CDR3 coding sequence is TGTGCCAGCTCACCGATGGGACTAGGTATCAATGAGCAGTTCTTC. It yields the protein CASSPMGLGINEQFF.

This clonotype was detected ten times or more. The chain is built from TRBV10-3 and TRBJ2-7; D gene ambiguous. The V end lost 4 bases, the J end lost 2 bases, and 3 bases lay between the germline ends. The germline V gene has CDR1 ENHRY and CDR2 SYGVKD. The CDR3 contains 11 residues. CDR3 sequence: CAISGTYEQYF. DNA for the CDR3: TGTGCCATCAGTGGGACCTACGAGCAGTACTTC.

This clonotype was seen more than once but under ten times. At one end the junction does not follow the germline gene, possibly because of a read error. The rearrangement uses TRBV12-3 or TRBV12-4 and TRBJ2-5; possible D gene TRBD2, 7 bases. This CDR3 is built from 13 residues. CDR3 in amino acids: CASSPGGRETRYF. CDR3 in DNA: TGTGCCAGCAGTCCCGGGGGGCGTGAGACCCGGTACTTC.

This clonotype has more than one count but fewer than ten. The J gene is TRBJ1-2, the V gene TRBV12-3 or TRBV12-4; unclear D gene. The CDR3 consists of 13 residues. The V end was cut by 1 base, the J end by 9 bases, with 12 bases between. In DNA, the CDR3 is TGTGCCAGCAGTTTAGGGCCGAGCCAGAGCTACACCTTC. Encoded protein: CASSLGPSQSYTF.